The rows below give T cell receptor beta chains drawn from one sample of a study of T cell repertoires in cytomegalovirus infection. TCRdb ran MiXCR on the reads and lists one entry per CDR3 protein. The sample yields under 350,000 distinct CDR3 sequences, around 9.5% seen once. Sequenced input: PBMCs. These receptors originate from a human donor in good health (CMV status not recorded). Some clones in this sample may be carry-over from other donors' samples. The CDR3 runs from the conserved cysteine through the conserved F or W. D genes are given only for firm matches.

v_call	d_call	cdr3_aa
TRBV28	TRBD1	CASSPQGQGAHEQYF
TRBV7-6	TRBD1	CASSLRGRDSGTEAFF
TRBV6-6	TRBD2	CASGLARETQYF
TRBV20-1	NA	CSADSVILGTQYF
TRBV10-3	TRBD1	CAIRGTGTSGANVLTF
TRBV3-1	TRBD2	CASSLLAGFDTGELFF
TRBV28	NA	CASTAQGGRNQPQHF
TRBV7-2	TRBD2	CASSSGLAGGIDTQYF
TRBV5-1	TRBD1	CASSFYQMDRGRGAFF
TRBV10-3	NA	CAISESASYEQYF
TRBV7-2	TRBD2	CASSWVRRGGDEQFF
TRBV27	NA	CASSIPVELAETEQFF
TRBV6-2/TRBV6-3	NA	CASSTTGRVEEPQHF
TRBV20-1	NA	CSAPRPHSPNTEAFF
TRBV7-2	NA	CASTLLFSTDTQYF
TRBV6-5	NA	CASSYGRTETQYF
TRBV5-4	NA	CASSLEPGRTYGYTF
TRBV7-2	TRBD2	CASSLVPSTGRADTQYF
TRBV12-3/TRBV12-4	TRBD1	CASTPGTGDYEQFF
TRBV5-1	NA	CASSLGPGVGGTGELFF
TRBV6-5	TRBD1	CASSYSISQGALGAGANVLTF
TRBV19	NA	CASSIDGGAAGRNTEAFF
TRBV28	TRBD1	CASSPTGEYGYTF
TRBV18	NA	CASSPQGGEQFF
TRBV7-2	TRBD1	CASSQPDRINYGYTF
TRBV19	TRBD1	CASSFRDSYNQPQHF
TRBV6-1	NA	CASSDPRRPEQFF
TRBV2	NA	CASRPGTTGELFF
TRBV6-1	NA	CASSVSLGAFGTEAFF
TRBV7-2	NA	CASSPNGPGNYGYTF
TRBV7-2	TRBD1	CASGRGQAETQYF
TRBV6-2/TRBV6-3	NA	CASSYGATPQHF
TRBV19	NA	CASSIGQDAYEQYF
TRBV7-8	TRBD2	CASSLGERGFETQYF
TRBV7-2	TRBD1	CASSLGRDRGRLAKNIQYF
TRBV12-3/TRBV12-4	NA	CASSLGRGNPYNEQFF
TRBV12-3/TRBV12-4	NA	CASTKLAGTGELFF
TRBV4-1	TRBD1	CASSQGQAQYEKLFF
TRBV27	NA	CASSHRYNEQFF
TRBV13	NA	CASSLEGLFGYTF
TRBV28	NA	CASSLAGVSPLHF
TRBV7-2	TRBD2	CASSQREGVGQFF
TRBV28	NA	CASSLLRMNSPLHF
TRBV7-2	NA	CASSLTRVSQYF
TRBV28	NA	CASIVEGRKNTEAFF